The source of this TCR beta chain is a study of blood T cell repertoires in COVID-19 (dated by TCRdb to 2020 to 2021). In the study overall: Samples from collaborators originated in the United States, Italy and Spain and spanned both the acute and convalescent phases of COVID-19. The material from the prospective study consisted of cDNA or gDNA derived from T cells, B-cell-depleted T cells, or PBMCs. The repertoires were made available in a free public database intended to serve as a resource for research on the immune response to SARS-CoV-2. HLA class I and class II types, where available, came from metadata supplied by the sample provider rather than from assay-based typing. The dataset comprised deeply sampled blood TCRbeta repertoires from subjects exposed to, actively infected with, or recovered from COVID-19. Samples came from the ongoing ImmuneRACE study (first 160 participants) plus 1,254 subjects from 6 global collaborators. The sample metadata nearly always contained a de-identified subject ID, COVID-19 status, age in years and sex. The paper as a whole reports these results and caveats: The quantity of clinical and demographic metadata differed by source and by participant and was supplied without curation.

Via the germline V gene (reference sequence), CDR1 is MNHNY and CDR2 SVGAGI. Germline trimming amounts to 5 bases on V and 2 bases on J, with 10 as the count of junction bases outside the gene matches. The cysteine opens and the phenylalanine closes a CDR3 of 17 amino acids. Kept here is only the CDR3 DNA, which spans 51 bases and is read in frame from base 1. TCRbeta CDR3 regions were amplified from genomic DNA using the immunoSEQ Assay, a bias-controlled multiplex PCR. For the original study's pipeline: Within the assay, amplification of reference gene primers was used to estimate how many nucleated cells each sample contained. To quantify the absolute abundance of each unique TCRbeta CDR3 rearrangement, sequence reads were collapsed and filtered. For each sample, productive Simpson clonality was calculated as the square root of Simpson's diversity index across productive rearrangements. This immuneACCESS table, as held by TCRdb, lists in-frame sequences with V and J called but not all clones. Of the missing ones, under half trace to an unresolved V gene in checked studies; the others have no known cause. From that table come the V and J calls and clone size; the DNA was used to work out D and trimming. The sample table contains about 400,000 clones; only one count was recorded for around nine tenths of them. Under 8.5% of the sample goes to the ten largest clones.

One collaborating source in Seattle enrolled patients during active infection and followed them longitudinally through the course of disease. The collaborating institutions used their own protocols to collect whole blood in K2EDTA tubes. For TCRbeta analysis, collaborators shipped samples in one of three forms: frozen whole blood, isolated PBMCs, or DNA extracted from either of those sample types. Comment on this clone: Its antigen remains undetermined. Within one base of it there is no much larger clone, and no base qualities were kept.

The sample consisted of peripheral blood. The receptor was isolated from a woman aged 55-70 years with COVID-19, enrolled during active disease. The chain is assembled from TRBV6-6 and TRBJ2-4; 9 bases in between match TRBD1. The DNA sequence follows: TGTGCCAGCAGTCCGGGAGGACAGGGGAATTCCAAAAACATTCAGTACTTC. Its translation reads: CASSPGGQGNSKNIQYF.